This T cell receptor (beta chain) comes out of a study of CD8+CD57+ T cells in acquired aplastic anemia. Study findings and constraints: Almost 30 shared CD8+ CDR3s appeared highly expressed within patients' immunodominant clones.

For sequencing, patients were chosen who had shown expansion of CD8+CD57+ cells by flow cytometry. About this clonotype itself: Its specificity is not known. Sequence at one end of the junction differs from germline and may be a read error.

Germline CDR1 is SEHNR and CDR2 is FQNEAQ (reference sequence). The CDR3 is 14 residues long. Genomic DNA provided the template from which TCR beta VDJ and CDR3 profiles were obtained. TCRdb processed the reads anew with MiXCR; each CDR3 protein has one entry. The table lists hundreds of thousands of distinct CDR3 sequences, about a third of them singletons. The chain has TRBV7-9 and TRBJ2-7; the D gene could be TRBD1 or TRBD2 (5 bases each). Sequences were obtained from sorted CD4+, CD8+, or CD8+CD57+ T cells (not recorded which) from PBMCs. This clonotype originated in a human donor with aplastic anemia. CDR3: CASSFGAISHEQYF. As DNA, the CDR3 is TGTGCCAGCAGCTTCGGGGCTATCTCCCACGAGCAGTACTTC.